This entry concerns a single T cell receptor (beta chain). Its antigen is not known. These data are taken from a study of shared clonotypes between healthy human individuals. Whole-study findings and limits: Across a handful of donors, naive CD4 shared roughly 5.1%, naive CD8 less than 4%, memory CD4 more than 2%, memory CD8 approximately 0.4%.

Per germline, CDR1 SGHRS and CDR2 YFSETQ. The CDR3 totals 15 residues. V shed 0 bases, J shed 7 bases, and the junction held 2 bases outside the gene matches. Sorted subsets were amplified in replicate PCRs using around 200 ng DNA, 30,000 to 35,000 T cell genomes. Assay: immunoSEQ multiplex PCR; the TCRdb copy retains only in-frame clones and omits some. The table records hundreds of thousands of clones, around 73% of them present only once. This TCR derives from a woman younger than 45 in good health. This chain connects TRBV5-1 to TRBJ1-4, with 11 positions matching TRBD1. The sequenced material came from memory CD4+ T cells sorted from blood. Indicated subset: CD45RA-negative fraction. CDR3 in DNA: TGCGCCAGCAGCTTGGGCGGGACAGGGGGTGAAAAACTGTTTTTT. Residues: CASSLGGTGGEKLFF.